This is a list of T cell receptor beta chains from one sample in a study of PD-L1 blockade in urothelial cancer. Assay used: immunoSEQ multiplex PCR; TCRdb lists only in-frame clones, some missing. This table has about 52,000 clones, around 77% appearing once. Sample: PBMCs, taken around atezolizumab (anti-PD-L1) treatment. Receptor source: a man in his 70s with urothelial cancer. Both conserved end residues are part of each CDR3. Fields, in order: J gene, D gene, clone size, V gene, CDR3 protein, CDR3 DNA. A D gene is named only where the DNA matches it firmly. For some rows the clone size is stated as once, few or many, or as a class when expanded; others skip it.

>TRBJ2-1|TRBD2|-|TRBV7-2
CASSFRTSGRGSEQFF
TGTGCCAGCAGCTTCCGGACTAGCGGGAGGGGGAGTGAGCAGTTCTTC
>TRBJ2-7|TRBD2|-|TRBV10-3
CAISGAAGPYEQYF
TGTGCCATCAGTGGGGCAGCGGGACCTTACGAGCAGTACTTC
>TRBJ1-5|-|-|TRBV11-2
CASSLGQNSNHPQHF
TGTGCCAGCAGCTTAGGTCAGAACAGTAATCATCCCCAGCATTTT
>TRBJ1-3|-|-|TRBV6-1
CASCGGGAVFGNTIYF
TGTGCCAGCTGTGGTGGGGGGGCCGTATTTGGAAACACCATATATTTT
>TRBJ1-6|-|-|TRBV6-5
CASSYWGRLSPLHF
TGTGCCAGCAGTTACTGGGGCAGACTTTCACCCCTCCACTTT
>TRBJ2-7|TRBD2|-|TRBV6-6
CASSPGGGYEQYF
TGTGCCAGCAGCCCCGGGGGGGGCTACGAGCAGTACTTC
>TRBJ1-1|-|-|TRBV9
CASSLPPHRDPNTEAFF
TGTGCCAGCAGTCTGCCCCCCCACAGGGATCCCAACACTGAAGCTTTCTTT
>TRBJ1-1|TRBD1|-|TRBV5-1
CASSNRGDTEAFF
TGCGCCAGCAGCAACAGGGGGGACACTGAAGCTTTCTTT
>TRBJ1-1|-|-|TRBV11-1
CASSPRRWGAEAFF
TGTGCCAGCAGCCCCCGCCGATGGGGCGCTGAAGCTTTCTTT
>TRBJ2-5|-|-|TRBV5-1
CASSPVGPGETQYF
TGCGCCAGCAGCCCCGTGGGGCCGGGAGAGACCCAGTACTTC
>TRBJ2-1|-|-|TRBV4-3
CASSSSGASYNEQFF
TGCGCCAGCAGCTCAAGCGGAGCTAGCTACAATGAGCAGTTCTTC
>TRBJ1-3|-|-|TRBV7-9
CASSLVHRRSGNTIYF
TGTGCCAGCAGCTTAGTACATCGGAGGAGCGGAAACACCATATATTTT
>TRBJ1-1|TRBD1|-|TRBV6-5
CASSLGQGITEAFF
TGTGCCAGCAGTCTGGGACAGGGGATCACTGAAGCTTTCTTT
>TRBJ2-7|TRBD2|-|TRBV7-6
CASSFREGAYEQYF
TGTGCCAGCAGCTTCCGGGAGGGAGCCTACGAGCAGTACTTC
>TRBJ2-7|-|-|TRBV7-2
CASSRAGEQYF
TGTGCCAGCAGCCGGGCGGGGGAGCAGTACTTC
>TRBJ1-3|TRBD1|once|TRBV30
CAYRRDRGSGNTIYF
TGTGCCTATCGTCGGGACAGGGGCTCCGGAAACACCATATATTTT
>TRBJ2-1|-|-|TRBV18
CASSPSTAYNEQFF
TGTGCCAGCTCACCATCCACGGCCTACAATGAGCAGTTCTTC
>TRBJ2-7|TRBD1|-|TRBV6-5
CASSPQGQTYEQYF
TGTGCCAGCAGTCCGCAGGGACAGACCTACGAGCAGTACTTC
>TRBJ2-1|-|-|TRBV5-1
CASSLDSPGYNEQFF
TGCGCCAGCAGCTTGGACTCCCCAGGGTACAATGAGCAGTTCTTC
>TRBJ2-1|TRBD2|-|TRBV9
CASSVRAGDSYNEQFF
TGTGCCAGCAGCGTGAGAGCGGGAGACTCCTACAATGAGCAGTTCTTC
>TRBJ2-3|TRBD2|-|TRBV4-1
CASSRSTSEQDTQYF
TGCGCCAGCAGCCGCTCGACTAGCGAACAAGATACGCAGTATTTT
>TRBJ2-7|TRBD1|-|TRBV28
CASSFTGTGNSEQYF
TGTGCCAGCAGCTTTACCGGGACAGGGAATAGCGAGCAGTACTTC
>TRBJ2-1|TRBD2|-|TRBV7-3
CASSLPGGSGNEQFF
TGTGCCAGCAGCTTACCCGGCGGGAGCGGCAATGAGCAGTTCTTC
>TRBJ1-1|-|-|TRBV6-1
CASSEVGPSGIAEAFF
TGTGCCAGCAGTGAAGTGGGGCCCAGTGGGATCGCTGAAGCTTTCTTT
>TRBJ2-1|TRBD2|-|TRBV7-9
CASSFGIAGSNEQFF
TGTGCCAGCAGCTTCGGGATAGCGGGATCAAATGAGCAGTTCTTC
>TRBJ2-2|TRBD2|-|TRBV7-9
CASSSGPGGTGELFF
TGTGCCAGCAGCTCAGGTCCGGGAGGAACCGGGGAGCTGTTTTTT
>TRBJ2-3|TRBD2|-|TRBV7-8
CASSFGTSGNTDTQYF
TGTGCCAGCAGCTTCGGGACTAGCGGGAACACAGATACGCAGTATTTT
>TRBJ1-3|-|-|TRBV9
CASSVGAGGVAGNTIYF
TGTGCCAGCAGCGTAGGGGCCGGGGGGGTGGCTGGAAACACCATATATTTT
>TRBJ1-1|TRBD1|-|TRBV5-1
CASSLLDRGNTEAFF
TGCGCCAGCAGCTTGCTGGACAGGGGCAACACTGAAGCTTTCTTT
>TRBJ2-7|TRBD1|-|TRBV7-9
CASSLAQGADEQYF
TGTGCCAGCAGCTTAGCGCAGGGGGCTGACGAGCAGTACTTC
>TRBJ2-2|TRBD2|-|TRBV2
CASSLTYSGDTGELFF
TGTGCCAGCAGTCTCACCTATAGCGGGGACACCGGGGAGCTGTTTTTT
>TRBJ1-1|-|-|TRBV18
CASSPPAWQVTGDGTEAFF
TGTGCCAGCTCACCACCGGCTTGGCAGGTCACGGGGGACGGCACTGAAGCTTTCTTT
>TRBJ1-5|TRBD1|few|TRBV5-1
CASSLGTGSNQPQHF
TGCGCCAGCAGCTTGGGGACAGGGAGCAATCAGCCCCAGCATTTT
>TRBJ2-5|TRBD2|-|TRBV7-9
CASSLGGSAETQYF
TGTGCCAGCAGCTTGGGGGGGTCCGCTGAGACCCAGTACTTC